A single sample gave rise to the 10 T cell receptor beta chains below, sequenced in a study of breast tumors, draining lymph nodes, adjacent tissues. Breast cancer patients provided tissue from their axillary draining lymph nodes. MiXCR, run by TCRdb on the multiplex PCR reads, gives a single entry per CDR3 protein. Among fewer than 200,000 distinct CDR3 sequences listed, about 33% were seen once. The sequenced sample was axillary lymph node tissue. Source of these receptors: a female donor with breast cancer. Some clones in this sample may be carry-over from other donors' samples.

CDR3 DNA: TGTGCCAGCAGTGTTAGGTACCAAGAGACCCAGCATTTT. Translated: CASSVRYQETQHF. The rearrangement links TRBV2 to TRBJ1-5; D gene unclear. The CDR3 covers 13 residues. Germline values: CDR1 SNHLY, CDR2 FYNNEI. Trimming took 4 bases from V and 11 from J, leaving 15 bases between them.

V usage is TRBV29-1 and J usage is TRBJ2-3, with D possibly matching TRBD2 (6 bases). The V and J ends lost 4 bases and 1 base respectively, with 6 bases between them. This CDR3 is built from 12 residues. Germline values: CDR1 SQVTM, CDR2 ANQGSEA. CDR3: CSVGRGTDTQYF. In DNA form, the CDR3 reads TGCAGCGTTGGGAGGGGCACAGATACGCAGTATTTT.

Regarding this clonotype: This may stem from a read error, because a much larger clone lies one nucleotide away. Here the CDR3 omits its conserved ending phenylalanine or tryptophan, so a read error is the likely source. The chain uses TRBV7-9 and TRBJ2-1; TRBD2 agrees at 10 bases. CDR3 length equals 14 residues. The V and J ends lost 6 bases and 5 bases, in that order; junction bases with no gene match: 4. The germline V gene encodes CDR1 SEHNR and CDR2 FQNEAQ (reference sequence). This chain's CDR3 is CASSLAGVDNEQFL. CDR3 nucleotide sequence: TGTGCCAGCAGTCTAGCGGGGGTAGACAATGAGCAGTTCCTC.

The CDR3 is CASSQDSAPPRGTQYF. CDR3 sequence (DNA): TGTGCCAGCAGCCAAGATTCAGCGCCACCCAGGGGGACCCAGTACTTC. This chain links TRBV4-2 with TRBJ2-5, with a weak D call TRBD1 (6 bases). The CDR3 runs to 16 residues. Germline values: CDR1 LGHNA, CDR2 YNFKEQ. The V end was cut by 0 bases, the J end by 7 bases, with 18 bases between.

Comments on this clonotype: One end of the junction is discordant with germline, which a read error may explain. The chain employs TRBV13 and TRBJ2-1; TRBD2 aligns across 7 bases. CDR1 PRHDT and CDR2 FYEKMQ come from the germline V gene (reference sequence). The CDR3 extends over 17 amino acids. The CDR3 region has the DNA TGTGCCAGCAGCCTACCCCCTCTGACTAGCTACCACAATGGGCAGTTCTTC. It codes for CASSLPPLTSYHNGQFF.

This clonotype was observed many times. The chain is built from TRBV4-1 and TRBJ1-2; D remains ambiguous. Per the germline V gene, CDR1 is MGHRA and CDR2 is YSYEKL. V was cut by 1 base and J by 4 bases, with 13 bases left in between. The CDR3 consists of 15 residues. Here the CDR3 reads CASSQVGVRPYGYTF. The CDR3 DNA sequence: TGCGCCAGCAGCCAAGTCGGGGTTCGGCCCTATGGCTACACCTTC.

At least ten counts were recorded for this clonotype. The DNA for the CDR3 is TGTGCCAGCAGTCCGGACAGGGCGAGCTCCTATAATTCACCCCTCCACTTT. Translated: CASSPDRASSYNSPLHF. The genes are TRBV6-1 and TRBJ1-6, with 8 bases aligning to TRBD1. V dropped 5 bases and J dropped 0; count of bases not matched to a gene: 6. The CDR3 has 17 residues. Germline CDR1 and CDR2: MNHNS and SASEGT.

This clonotype was seen at least ten times. This chain connects TRBV6-5 to TRBJ2-3; no firm D call. Looked up from germline, CDR1 is MNHEY and CDR2 is SVGAGI. There are 13 residues in the CDR3. With 2 bases removed from V and 4 bases from J, the gap between germline ends came to 7 bases. CDR3 sequence: CASSYGFADTQYF. The CDR3 DNA reads TGTGCCAGCAGTTACGGGTTTGCAGATACGCAGTATTTT.

J is TRBJ2-1 and V is TRBV25-1; 8 nucleotides agree with TRBD2. CDR3 length equals 14 residues. The germline CDR1 and CDR2 sequences are MGHDK and SYGVNS. Trimming removed 8 bases from V and 0 bases from J; junction bases left unmatched: 3. For the CDR3, the DNA is TGTGCCAGCCAAAGCGGGAGCTCCTACAATGAGCAGTTCTTC. This encodes CASQSGSSYNEQFF.

The chain links TRBV6-7 to TRBJ2-7; the D gene could be TRBD1 or TRBD2 (6 bases each). TRBV6-7 is an open reading frame whose function is uncertain. The CDR3 totals 12 residues. Trimming left V 8 bases short and J 7 bases short, with 15 bases between. CDR3: CASGGRDGEQYF. The CDR3, as DNA: TGTGCCAGCGGGGGGCGGGACGGGGAGCAGTACTTC.